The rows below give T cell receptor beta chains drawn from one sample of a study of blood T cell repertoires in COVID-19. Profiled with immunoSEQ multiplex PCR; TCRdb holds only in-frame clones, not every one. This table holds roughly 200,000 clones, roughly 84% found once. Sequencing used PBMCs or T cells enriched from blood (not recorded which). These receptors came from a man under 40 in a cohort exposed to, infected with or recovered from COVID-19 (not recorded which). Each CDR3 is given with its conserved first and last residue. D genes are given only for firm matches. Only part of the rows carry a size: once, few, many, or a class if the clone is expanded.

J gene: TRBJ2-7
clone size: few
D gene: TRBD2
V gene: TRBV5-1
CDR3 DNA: TGCGCCAGCAGCCCCTGGAAAAACGCGGGAGGGTTACCGGACGAGCAGTACTTC
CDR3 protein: CASSPWKNAGGLPDEQYF

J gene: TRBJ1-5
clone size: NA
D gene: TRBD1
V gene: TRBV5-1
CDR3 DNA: TGCGCCAGCAGCCCAAGAAGGGCAGGGGGGCAAGATAGCAATCAGCCCCAGCATTTT
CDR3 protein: CASSPRRAGGQDSNQPQHF

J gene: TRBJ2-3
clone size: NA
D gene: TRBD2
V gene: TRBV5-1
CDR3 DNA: TGCGCCAGCAGCCCTAGCGGGTCAGATACGCAGTATTTT
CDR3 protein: CASSPSGSDTQYF

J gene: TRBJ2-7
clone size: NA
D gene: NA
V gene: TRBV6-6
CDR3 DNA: TGTGCCAGCAGTCACCTGAGCGGACCCTACGAGCAGTACTTC
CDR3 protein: CASSHLSGPYEQYF

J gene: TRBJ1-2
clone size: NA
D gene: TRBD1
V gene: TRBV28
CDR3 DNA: TGTGCCAGCAGCCGCGCACCCGGACAGGGTAACTATGGCTACACCTTC
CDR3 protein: CASSRAPGQGNYGYTF

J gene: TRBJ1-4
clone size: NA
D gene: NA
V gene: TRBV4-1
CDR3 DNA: TGCGCCAGCAGCCAAGAGACAGCCCCAACTAATGAAAAACTGTTTTTT
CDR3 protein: CASSQETAPTNEKLFF

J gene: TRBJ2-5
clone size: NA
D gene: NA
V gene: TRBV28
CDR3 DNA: TGTGCCAGCAGTTTAGGGGGGACCCCCTTGATCCAGTACTTC
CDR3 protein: CASSLGGTPLIQYF

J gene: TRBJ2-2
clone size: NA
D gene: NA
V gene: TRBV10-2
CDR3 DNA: TGCGCCAGCCGTGGGGAGTATTTCACCGGGGAGCTGTTTTTT
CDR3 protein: CASRGEYFTGELFF

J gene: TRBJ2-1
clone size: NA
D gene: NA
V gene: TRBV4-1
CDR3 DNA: TGCGCCAGCAGCCAAGAGGGCATAGGGAGCGGCTACAATGAGCAGTTCTTC
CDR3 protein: CASSQEGIGSGYNEQFF

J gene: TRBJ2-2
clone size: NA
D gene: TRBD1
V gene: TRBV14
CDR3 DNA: TGTGCCAGCAGCGCCTTTAACAGGGGGCTGACCACCGGGGAGCTGTTTTTT
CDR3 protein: CASSAFNRGLTTGELFF

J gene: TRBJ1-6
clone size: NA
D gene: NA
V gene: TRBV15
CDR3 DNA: TGTGCCACCAGCGGTCCGCGGAATTCACCCCTCCACTTT
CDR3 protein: CATSGPRNSPLHF

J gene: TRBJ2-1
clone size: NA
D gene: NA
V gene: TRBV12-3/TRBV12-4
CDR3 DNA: TGTGCCACTCGAAAGGGGTTTGGGAATGAGCAGTTCTTC
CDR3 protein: CATRKGFGNEQFF

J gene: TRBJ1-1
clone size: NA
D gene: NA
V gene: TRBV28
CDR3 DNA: TGTGCCAGCAGTCCCCCTCGCGGGAACACTGAAGCTTTCTTT
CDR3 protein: CASSPPRGNTEAFF

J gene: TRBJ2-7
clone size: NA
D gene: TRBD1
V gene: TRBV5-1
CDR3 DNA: TGCGCCAGCAGCTCAAGACAGGGAATGGTCATATACGAGCAGTACTTC
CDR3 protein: CASSSRQGMVIYEQYF

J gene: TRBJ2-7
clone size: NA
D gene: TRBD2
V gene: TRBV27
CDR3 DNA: TGTGCCAGCGCAGTAGCGGGAGGGCCCCCCTACGAGCAGTACTTC
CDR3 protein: CASAVAGGPPYEQYF

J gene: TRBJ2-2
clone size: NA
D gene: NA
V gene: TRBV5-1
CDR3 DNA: TGCGCCAGCAGCCCCCTCGGTAGCGGGAACACCGGGGAGCTGTTTTTT
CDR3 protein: CASSPLGSGNTGELFF

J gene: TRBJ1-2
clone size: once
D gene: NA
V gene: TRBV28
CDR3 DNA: TGTGCCAGCAGTTTAAGTCGGGGGTATGGCTACACCTTC
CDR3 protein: CASSLSRGYGYTF

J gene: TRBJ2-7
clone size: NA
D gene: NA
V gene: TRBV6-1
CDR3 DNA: TGTGCCAGCAGTGAATGGGGCTCCCCTGTCTACGAGCAGTACTTC
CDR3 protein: CASSEWGSPVYEQYF

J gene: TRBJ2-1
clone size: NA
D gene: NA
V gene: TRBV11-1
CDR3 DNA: TGTGCCAGCAGCCAAAGTCGTGGAGGTGAGCAGTTCTTC
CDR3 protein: CASSQSRGGEQFF

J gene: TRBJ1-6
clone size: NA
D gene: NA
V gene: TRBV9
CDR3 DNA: TGTGCCAGCAGCGGGGCCCTTAATTCACCCCTCCACTTT
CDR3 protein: CASSGALNSPLHF

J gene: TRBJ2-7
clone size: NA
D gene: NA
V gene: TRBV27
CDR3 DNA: TGTGCCAGCAGTAGTAAGGGACACTTCTCCTACGAGCAGTACTTC
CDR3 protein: CASSSKGHFSYEQYF

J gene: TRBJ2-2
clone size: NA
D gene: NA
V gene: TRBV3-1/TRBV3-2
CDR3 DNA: TGTGCCAGCAGCCAATTTGGGAGAACCGGGGAGCTGTTTTTT
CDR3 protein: CASSQFGRTGELFF

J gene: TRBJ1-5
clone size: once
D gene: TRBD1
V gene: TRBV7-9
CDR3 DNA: TGTGCCAGCAGCCCGACAGGGGAGGGAGGTCAGCCCCAGCATTTT
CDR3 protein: CASSPTGEGGQPQHF

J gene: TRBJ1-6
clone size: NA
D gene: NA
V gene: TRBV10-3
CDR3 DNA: TGTGCCATCAGTGAGTCAGTAGCTGAATCACCCCTCCACTTT
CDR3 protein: CAISESVAESPLHF

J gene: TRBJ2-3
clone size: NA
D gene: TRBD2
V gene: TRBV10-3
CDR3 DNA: TGTGCCATCAGTAAACTAGCGGGGCTCACAGATACGCAGTATTTT
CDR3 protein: CAISKLAGLTDTQYF

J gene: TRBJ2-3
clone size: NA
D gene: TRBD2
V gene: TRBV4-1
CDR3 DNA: TGCGCCAGCAGTCTTGGACTAGCGGGCACAGATACGCAGTATTTT
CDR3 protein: CASSLGLAGTDTQYF

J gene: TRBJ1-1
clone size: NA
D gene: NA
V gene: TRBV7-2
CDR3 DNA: TGTGCCAGCAGCTTGTCAGTCAGGGTCGGTACTGAAGCTTTCTTT
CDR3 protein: CASSLSVRVGTEAFF

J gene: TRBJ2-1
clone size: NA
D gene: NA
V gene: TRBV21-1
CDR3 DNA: TGTGCCAGCAGCGTACGCCAAGATCTGGCGCAGTTCTTC
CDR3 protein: CASSVRQDLAQFF

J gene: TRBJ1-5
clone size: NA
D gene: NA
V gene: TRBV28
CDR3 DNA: TGTGCCAGCAGTCCCGGGGGGGGCAATCAGCCCCAGCATTTT
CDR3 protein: CASSPGGGNQPQHF

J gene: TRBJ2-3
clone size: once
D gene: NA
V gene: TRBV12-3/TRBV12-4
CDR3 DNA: TGTGCCAGCAGTTCGGGACAAACAGATACGCAGTATTTT
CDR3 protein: CASSSGQTDTQYF

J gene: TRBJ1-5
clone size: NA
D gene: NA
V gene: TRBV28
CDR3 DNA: TGTGCCAGCAGGAATGTCCCCCCCAACAGGGCCGATCAGCCCCAGCATTTT
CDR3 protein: CASRNVPPNRADQPQHF

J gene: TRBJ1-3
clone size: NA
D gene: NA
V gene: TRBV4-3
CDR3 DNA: TGCGCCAGCAGCCAAGTCGGTGTCCCTGGAAACACCATATATTTT
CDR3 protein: CASSQVGVPGNTIYF

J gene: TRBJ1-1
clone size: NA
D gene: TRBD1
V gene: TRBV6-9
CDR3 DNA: TGTGCCAGCCGATCGACACAGGGGAAAGAAGCTTTCTTT
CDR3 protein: CASRSTQGKEAFF

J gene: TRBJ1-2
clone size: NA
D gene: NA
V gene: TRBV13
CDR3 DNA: TGTGCCAGCAGCTTAGGGCAGAACTATGGCTACACCTTC
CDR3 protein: CASSLGQNYGYTF

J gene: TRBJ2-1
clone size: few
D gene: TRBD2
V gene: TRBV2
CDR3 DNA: TGTGCCAGCCACTCTAGCGGGAGTTACAATGAGCAGTTCTTC
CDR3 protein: CASHSSGSYNEQFF

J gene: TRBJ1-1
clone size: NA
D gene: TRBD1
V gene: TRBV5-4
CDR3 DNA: TGTGCCAGCCTCTACAGGGGACGGAACACTGAAGCTTTCTTT
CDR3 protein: CASLYRGRNTEAFF

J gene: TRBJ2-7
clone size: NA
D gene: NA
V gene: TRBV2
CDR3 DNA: TGTGCCAGCAGTGAAACAGGGTGGAGGTTCGAGCAGTACTTC
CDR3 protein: CASSETGWRFEQYF

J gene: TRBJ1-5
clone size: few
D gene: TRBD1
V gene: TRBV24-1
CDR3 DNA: TGTGCCACCAGTGACCCAGGGACAGGCAATCAGCCCCAGCATTTT
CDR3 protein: CATSDPGTGNQPQHF

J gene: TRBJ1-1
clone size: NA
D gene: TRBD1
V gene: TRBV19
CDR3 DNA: TGTGCCAGTAGGGTAGGGGGCATGAACACTGAAGCTTTCTTT
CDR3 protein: CASRVGGMNTEAFF

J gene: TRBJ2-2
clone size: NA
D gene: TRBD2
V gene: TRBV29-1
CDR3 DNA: TGCAGCGTTGATGGGGCTCCCGGGGGGGGGTTTACCGGGGAGCTGTTTTTT
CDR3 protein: CSVDGAPGGGFTGELFF

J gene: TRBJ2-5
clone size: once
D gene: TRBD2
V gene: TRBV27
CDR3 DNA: TGTGCCAGCAGTCGGGGGGGGAAGACCCAGTACTTC
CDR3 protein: CASSRGGKTQYF

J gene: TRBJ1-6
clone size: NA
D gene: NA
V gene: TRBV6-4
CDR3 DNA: TGTGCCACTAGCGACGGAGGCTATAATTCACCCCTCCACTTT
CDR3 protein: CATSDGGYNSPLHF

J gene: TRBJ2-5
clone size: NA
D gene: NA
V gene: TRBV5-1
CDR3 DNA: TGCGCCAGCAGCTTCGGGGAGACCCAGTACTTC
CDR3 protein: CASSFGETQYF

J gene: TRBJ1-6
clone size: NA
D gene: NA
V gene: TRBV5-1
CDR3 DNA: TGCGCCAGCAGCATTGGTATTGGACAGCTGCATTCACCCCTCCACTTT
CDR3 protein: CASSIGIGQLHSPLHF

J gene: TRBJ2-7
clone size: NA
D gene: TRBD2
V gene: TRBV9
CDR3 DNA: TGTGCCAGCAGCGCCCAAGCGACTAGCGGGAGGGGAGAGCAGTACTTC
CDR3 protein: CASSAQATSGRGEQYF

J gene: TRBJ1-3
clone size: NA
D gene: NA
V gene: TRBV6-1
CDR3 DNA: TGTGCCAGCAGTGATTCTGGGACTGGGCAAGGAAACACCATATATTTT
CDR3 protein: CASSDSGTGQGNTIYF

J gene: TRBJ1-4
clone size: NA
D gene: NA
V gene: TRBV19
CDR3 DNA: TGTGCCAGTACATCAGGGAACTATAATGAAAAACTGTTTTTT
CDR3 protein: CASTSGNYNEKLFF

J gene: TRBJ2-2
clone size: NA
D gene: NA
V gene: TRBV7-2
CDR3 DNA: TGTGCCAGCAGCCGGATAGCGGAGAACACCGGGGAGCTGTTTTTT
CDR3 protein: CASSRIAENTGELFF

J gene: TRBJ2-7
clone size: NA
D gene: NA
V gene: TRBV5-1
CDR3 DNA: TGCGCCAGCAGCTTGCAGGGCCCTCGTTACGAGCAGTACTTC
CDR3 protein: CASSLQGPRYEQYF

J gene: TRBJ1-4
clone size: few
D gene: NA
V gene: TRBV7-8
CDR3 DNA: TGTGCCAGCAGGCCCGGGAGGGGAGGGGAAAAACTGTTTTTT
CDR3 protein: CASRPGRGGEKLFF

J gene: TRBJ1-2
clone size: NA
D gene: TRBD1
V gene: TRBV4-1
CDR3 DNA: TGCGCCAGCAGCCAAGCTGGTACAGGGGATTATCATGGCTACACCTTC
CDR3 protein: CASSQAGTGDYHGYTF

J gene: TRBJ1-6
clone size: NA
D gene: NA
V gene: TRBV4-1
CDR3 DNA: TGCGCCAGCAGTCGCGGACGACAGAGCTCCTATAATTCACCCCTCCACTTT
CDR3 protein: CASSRGRQSSYNSPLHF

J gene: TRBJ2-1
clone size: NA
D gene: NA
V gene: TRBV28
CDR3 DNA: TGTGCCAGCAGTTTCAGCTCCTACAATGAGCAGTTCTTC
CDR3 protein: CASSFSSYNEQFF

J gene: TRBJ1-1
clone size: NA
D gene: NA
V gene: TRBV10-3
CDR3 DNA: TGTGCCATCAGTGAGGACAGGAACACTGAAGCTTTCTTT
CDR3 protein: CAISEDRNTEAFF

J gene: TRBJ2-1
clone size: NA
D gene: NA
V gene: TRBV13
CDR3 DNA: TGTGCCAGCAGCCCAGGACCCGGGACAACCTACAATGAGCAGTTCTTC
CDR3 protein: CASSPGPGTTYNEQFF

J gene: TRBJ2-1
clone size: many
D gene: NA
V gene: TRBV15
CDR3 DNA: TGTGCCACCAGCAGGGAAGGACCGGGACAAGAAATCAATGAGCAGTTCTTC
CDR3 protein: CATSREGPGQEINEQFF

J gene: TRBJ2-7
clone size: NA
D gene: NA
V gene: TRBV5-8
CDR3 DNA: TGTGCCAGCAGCCAAGGGGTCTACGAGCAGTACTTC
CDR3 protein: CASSQGVYEQYF

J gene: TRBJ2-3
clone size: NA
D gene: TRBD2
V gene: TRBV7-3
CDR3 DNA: TGTGCCAGCAGCTTAAGGACTAGCCGCACAGATACGCAGTATTTT
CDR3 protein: CASSLRTSRTDTQYF

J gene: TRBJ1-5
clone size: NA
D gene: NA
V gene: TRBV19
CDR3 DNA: TGTGCCAGTAATAGGATCGGGATTCAGCCCCAGCATTTT
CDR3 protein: CASNRIGIQPQHF

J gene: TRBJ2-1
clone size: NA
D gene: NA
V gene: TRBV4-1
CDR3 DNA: TGCGCCAGCAGCCAAGATACCGGACAGACGAGCTCCTACAATGAGCAGTTCTTC
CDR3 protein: CASSQDTGQTSSYNEQFF